A selection of T cell receptor beta chains follows, all from one sample in a study of shared clonotypes between healthy human individuals. The table came from immunoSEQ multiplex PCR; TCRdb's copy has only in-frame clones and leaves some out. The sample lists about 530,000 clones; over 75% were seen once. The sample comprised PBMCs. The origin of the receptors is a woman in her thirties or forties in good health. Some clones in this sample may be carry-over from other donors' samples. Both conserved end residues are part of each CDR3. D genes are given only for firm matches. Clone sizes are given selectively: once, few, many, or a class where the clone is expanded.

D gene	clone size	J gene	V gene	CDR3 DNA	CDR3 protein
.	.	TRBJ2-4	TRBV27	TGTGCCAGCAGTTTATTTGGGGGGTCCAAAAACATTCAGTACTTC	CASSLFGGSKNIQYF
.	.	TRBJ2-1	TRBV7-6	TGTGCCAGCAGCTCCCAGTCATACAATGAGCAGTTCTTC	CASSSQSYNEQFF
.	.	TRBJ1-6	TRBV6-1	TGTGCCAGCAGTGCAGGGGACGGCACCTCTTCACCCCTCCACTTT	CASSAGDGTSSPLHF
TRBD1	.	TRBJ1-1	TRBV28	TGTGCCAGCAGTTCGACCGGACAGGGGAACGTTGAAGCTTTCTTT	CASSSTGQGNVEAFF
.	.	TRBJ1-2	TRBV30	TGTGCCTGGAGTGCGACCTCATATGGCTACACCTTC	CAWSATSYGYTF
TRBD2	few	TRBJ2-5	TRBV30	TGTGCCTGGAGCGCCGGGACTACTCCACGCCAAGAGACCCAGTACTTC	CAWSAGTTPRQETQYF
TRBD2	.	TRBJ2-1	TRBV10-1	TGCGCCAGCAGACTAGCGGGAGGGCCGGGCCAGAATGAGCAGTTCTTC	CASRLAGGPGQNEQFF
TRBD2	.	TRBJ2-1	TRBV10-3	TGTGCCATCAGTGGAGCGGGAGATCCCTACAATGAGCAGTTCTTC	CAISGAGDPYNEQFF
TRBD1	.	TRBJ1-5	TRBV29-1	TGCAGCGTTGGATCCGGACAGGGGGCACAGCCCCAGCATTTT	CSVGSGQGAQPQHF
.	.	TRBJ1-3	TRBV5-4	TGTGCCAGCAGCTTGATAGGGTCTAGAAACACCATATATTTT	CASSLIGSRNTIYF
TRBD1	.	TRBJ1-6	TRBV13	TGTGCCAGCAGCCCGGCCGCCGGTAGGACAGGGAGGTCACCCCTCCACTTT	CASSPAAGRTGRSPLHF
TRBD2	.	TRBJ2-2	TRBV5-4	TGTGCCAGCAGGCTTAGGGGAGGGCACACCGGGGAGCTGTTTTTT	CASRLRGGHTGELFF
.	.	TRBJ1-5	TRBV7-2	TGTGCCAGCAGCTTAGCTAATAATCAGCCCCAGCATTTT	CASSLANNQPQHF
.	.	TRBJ1-5	TRBV7-9	TGTGCCAGCAGCTTAGCGTCGTCCCCCCAGCATTTT	CASSLASSPQHF
TRBD2	.	TRBJ2-1	TRBV7-2	TGTGCCAGCAGCTTAGCGCCAGCGGGGTACTACAATGAGCAGTTCTTC	CASSLAPAGYYNEQFF
.	.	TRBJ1-1	TRBV19	TGTGCCAGTAGTATTCTACAGGGTGGCACTGAAGCTTTCTTT	CASSILQGGTEAFF